Described below is a single T cell receptor (beta chain) sequence and its context. This sample was included in a study of blood T cell repertoires in COVID-19. Overall study: Spain, Italy and the United States supplied samples that represented acute and convalescent COVID-19. Sample material is recorded as cDNA or gDNA derived from T cells, B-cell-depleted T cells, or PBMCs.

As originally analysed: Reference gene primers were amplified, and this amplification served to estimate nucleated cell counts. Profiled with immunoSEQ multiplex PCR; TCRdb holds only in-frame clones, not every one. V and J calls and clone size are copied from that table; D and trimming were computed from the DNA. The table shows 450,000 to 500,000 clones, with 75% to 90% occurring only once. The CDR3 covers 16 residues. The rearrangement links TRBV21-1 to TRBJ1-1; the table's D call TRBD1 went unverified against the DNA. TRBV21-1 is classified as a pseudogene. Sequences were obtained from peripheral blood. The clonotype originates from a human donor in a cohort sampled during active COVID-19. The CDR3 loop is CASSKVREQGNTEAFF. Written as DNA, the CDR3 is TGTGCCAGCAGCAAAGTACGGGAACAGGGGAACACTGAAGCTTTCTTT.